This T cell receptor beta chain is drawn from a study of T-cell memory formation after mild COVID-19. Notes on the study in general: A subset of responding clones appeared in pre-infection memory, suggesting cross-reactive memory joined.

TCRdb redid the calling of the 5' RACE reads with MiXCR, one entry per CDR3 protein. This sample has 30,000 to 35,000 distinct CDR3 sequences, with 7% to 8% found just once. This clonotype is deemed medium-sized. Its antigen remains unidentified. J lost 4 bases, V lost 3 bases, and 6 bases had no gene match. CDR1 MRHNA and CDR2 SNTAGT come from the germline V gene. CDR3 size: 15 residues. Specimen: PBMCs or a T cell subset sorted from them (not recorded which). The gene calls are TRBV6-4 and TRBJ2-3; 8 nucleotides align to TRBD2. The sequence was obtained from a man in his late teens or twenties who had mild COVID-19 (a few samples of this study predate the infection). Cell type and time point are not known. This CDR3 is CASSETGGAADTQYF. The CDR3 region has the DNA TGTGCCAGCAGTGAAACCGGGGGGGCCGCAGATACGCAGTATTTT.